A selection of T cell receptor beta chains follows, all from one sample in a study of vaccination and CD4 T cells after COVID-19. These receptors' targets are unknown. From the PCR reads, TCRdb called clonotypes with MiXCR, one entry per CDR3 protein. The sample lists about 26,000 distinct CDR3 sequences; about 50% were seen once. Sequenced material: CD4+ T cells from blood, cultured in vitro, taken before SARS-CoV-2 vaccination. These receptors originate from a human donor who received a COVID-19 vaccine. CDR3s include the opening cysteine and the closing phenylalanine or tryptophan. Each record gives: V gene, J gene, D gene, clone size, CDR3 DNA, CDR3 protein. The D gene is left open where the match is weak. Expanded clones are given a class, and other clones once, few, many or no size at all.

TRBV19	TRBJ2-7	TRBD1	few	TGTGCCAGTAGTATAGAGGGGGGACAGGGCTTCTACGAGCAGTACTTC	CASSIEGGQGFYEQYF
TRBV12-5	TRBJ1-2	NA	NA	TGTGCTAGTGGTTTGGTTACCCCTAACTATGGCTACACCTTC	CASGLVTPNYGYTF
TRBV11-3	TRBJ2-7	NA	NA	TGTGCCAGCAGCCTCTTTACGAGCTCAAGCTCCTACGAGCAGTACTTC	CASSLFTSSSSYEQYF
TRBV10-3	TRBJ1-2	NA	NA	TGTGCCATCAGTGCGGGCCCGTACTATGGCTACACCTTC	CAISAGPYYGYTF
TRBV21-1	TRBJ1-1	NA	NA	TGTGCCAGCAGCGACCGGGACAGAAAACTGAACACTGAAGCTTTCTTT	CASSDRDRKLNTEAFF
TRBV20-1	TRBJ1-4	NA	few	TGCAGTGCTAGGGATCCGCGGGGCTCTAATGAAAAACTGTTTTTT	CSARDPRGSNEKLFF
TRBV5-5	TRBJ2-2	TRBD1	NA	TGTGCCAGCAGCTTCGAGACAGGGATACCCGGGGAGCTGTTTTTT	CASSFETGIPGELFF
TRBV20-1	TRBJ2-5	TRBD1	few	TGCAGTGCGACTGGGCCGGACAGGGGGCTGGAGACCCAGTACTTC	CSATGPDRGLETQYF
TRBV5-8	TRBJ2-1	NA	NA	TGTGCCAGCAGCTTGGGGCAGGGTGACCACAATGAGCAGTTCTTC	CASSLGQGDHNEQFF
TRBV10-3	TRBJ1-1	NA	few	TGTGCCATCAGTGAGTCCCCAGGACAGCCCGAAGCTTTCTTT	CAISESPGQPEAFF
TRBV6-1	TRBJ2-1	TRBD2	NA	TGTGCCAGCAGCCCCCGCGGGGGGGCCAACAATGAGCAGTTCTTC	CASSPRGGANNEQFF
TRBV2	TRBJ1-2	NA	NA	TGTGCCAGCAGGGGCGGGTTAAACTATGGCTACACCTTC	CASRGGLNYGYTF
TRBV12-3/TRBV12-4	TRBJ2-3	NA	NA	TGTGCCAGCAGTTTGATCCGGGTGGATACGCAGTATTTT	CASSLIRVDTQYF
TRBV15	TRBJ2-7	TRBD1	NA	TGTGCCACCAGCAGAGGAGACAGGGGGCAACCCTACGAGCAGTACTTC	CATSRGDRGQPYEQYF
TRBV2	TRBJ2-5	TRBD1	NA	TGTGCCATCCCTAAAACAGGGGGCGCTTCACAGTACTTC	CAIPKTGGASQYF
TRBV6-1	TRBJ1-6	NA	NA	TGTGCCAGCAGTGAAAGGCGGGGGAGTGATTCACCCCTCCACTTT	CASSERRGSDSPLHF
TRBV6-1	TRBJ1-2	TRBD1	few	TGTGCCAGCTTCCAACAGGGGGGGACATTATCTAACTATGGCTACACCTTC	CASFQQGGTLSNYGYTF
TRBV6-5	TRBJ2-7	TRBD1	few	TGTGCCAGCAGTTTAGGGACAGCCATAACCTACGAGCAGTACTTC	CASSLGTAITYEQYF
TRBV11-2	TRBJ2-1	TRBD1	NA	TGTGCCAGCAGCTTAGATCAGGAGACAGGGGGCTGGAATGAGCAGTTCTTC	CASSLDQETGGWNEQFF
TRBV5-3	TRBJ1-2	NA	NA	TGTGCCAGCAGCTTGGGAAACAGGGACTATGGCTACACCTTC	CASSLGNRDYGYTF
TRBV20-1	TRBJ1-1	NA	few	TGCAGTGCTGAAGATCCGAACCAGGGCTCTCTGGCTTTCTTT	CSAEDPNQGSLAFF
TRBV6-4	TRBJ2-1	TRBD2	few	TGTGCCAGCAGTGTTCTAGCGGGGGGGCCTTCAGAGCAGTTCTTC	CASSVLAGGPSEQFF
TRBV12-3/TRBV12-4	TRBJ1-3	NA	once	TGTGCCAGCAGGGGGGGGAACAGGGCGGATGGAAACACCATATATTTT	CASRGGNRADGNTIYF
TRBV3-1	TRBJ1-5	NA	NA	TGTGCCAGCAGCCAAGGACTCAGGGGCAAGAGCAATCAGCCCCAGCATTTT	CASSQGLRGKSNQPQHF
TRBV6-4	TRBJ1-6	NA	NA	TGTGTCAGCAGTGACGGTAATTCACCCCTCCACTTT	CVSSDGNSPLHF
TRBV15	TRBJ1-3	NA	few	TGTGCCACCAGCAGAGACTTTCAGGGTGCTGGAAACACCATATATTTT	CATSRDFQGAGNTIYF